The rows below give T cell receptor beta chains drawn from one sample of a study of shared clonotypes between healthy human individuals. Clones were read by immunoSEQ multiplex PCR, and TCRdb kept only the in-frame ones, dropping some. The table shows 780,000 or so clones, with over 60% occurring only once. The sample comprised memory CD4+ T cells sorted from blood. The receptor source for this set is a woman under 40 in good health. CDR3s include the opening cysteine and the closing phenylalanine or tryptophan. Fields, in order: clone size, D gene, J gene, V gene, CDR3 protein, CDR3 DNA. A D gene is named only where the DNA matches it firmly. Clone size appears in some rows only: once, few, many, or a class for an expanded clone.

abundance: once
d_gene: .
j_gene: TRBJ2-3
v_gene: TRBV27
CDR3aa: CASSRGADFSTDTQYF
CDR3nt: TGTGCCAGCAGTCGAGGGGCGGATTTTAGCACAGATACGCAGTATTTT

abundance: .
d_gene: .
j_gene: TRBJ1-1
v_gene: TRBV21-1
CDR3aa: CASSLTPTGTEAFF
CDR3nt: TGTGCCAGCAGCCTCACACCTACGGGGACTGAAGCTTTCTTT

abundance: few
d_gene: TRBD1
j_gene: TRBJ2-6
v_gene: TRBV19
CDR3aa: CASGLGQGRRSSGANVLTF
CDR3nt: TGTGCCAGTGGCCTTGGACAGGGGCGACGTTCTTCCGGGGCCAACGTCCTGACTTTC

abundance: .
d_gene: .
j_gene: TRBJ2-7
v_gene: TRBV18
CDR3aa: CASSSYELDEQYF
CDR3nt: TGTGCCAGCTCATCCTACGAATTAGACGAGCAGTACTTC

abundance: .
d_gene: .
j_gene: TRBJ2-4
v_gene: TRBV5-8
CDR3aa: CASSARDLRNIQYF
CDR3nt: TGTGCCAGCAGCGCCCGGGACTTAAGAAACATTCAGTACTTC

abundance: .
d_gene: .
j_gene: TRBJ2-1
v_gene: TRBV7-6
CDR3aa: CASSPQDYVVYNEQFF
CDR3nt: TGTGCCAGCAGCCCCCAAGATTATGTAGTATACAATGAGCAGTTCTTC

abundance: .
d_gene: TRBD2
j_gene: TRBJ2-5
v_gene: TRBV7-9
CDR3aa: CASSLAEVAGGRETQYF
CDR3nt: TGTGCCAGCAGCTTAGCGGAAGTAGCGGGAGGGCGAGAGACCCAGTACTTC

abundance: .
d_gene: .
j_gene: TRBJ1-2
v_gene: TRBV6-5
CDR3aa: CASSPRAGQNYGYTF
CDR3nt: TGTGCCAGCAGTCCCCGGGCGGGTCAAAACTATGGCTACACCTTC

abundance: few
d_gene: .
j_gene: TRBJ1-5
v_gene: TRBV2
CDR3aa: CASSVGHSNQPQHF
CDR3nt: TGTGCCAGCAGTGTTGGACACTCCAATCAGCCCCAGCATTTT

abundance: .
d_gene: TRBD1
j_gene: TRBJ2-7
v_gene: TRBV27
CDR3aa: CASGRGQGHEQYF
CDR3nt: TGTGCCAGCGGGCGGGGACAGGGGCACGAGCAGTACTTC

abundance: .
d_gene: .
j_gene: TRBJ2-1
v_gene: TRBV6-6
CDR3aa: CASSYKAKIYNEQFF
CDR3nt: TGTGCCAGCAGTTATAAGGCTAAGATCTACAATGAGCAGTTCTTC

abundance: .
d_gene: .
j_gene: TRBJ2-2
v_gene: TRBV7-2
CDR3aa: CASSSRATGELFF
CDR3nt: TGTGCCAGCAGCTCGAGGGCCACCGGGGAGCTGTTTTTT

abundance: .
d_gene: TRBD2
j_gene: TRBJ2-1
v_gene: TRBV9
CDR3aa: CASSVASGRAAEQFF
CDR3nt: TGTGCCAGCAGCGTAGCTAGCGGGAGGGCCGCTGAGCAGTTCTTC

abundance: .
d_gene: .
j_gene: TRBJ2-5
v_gene: TRBV5-4
CDR3aa: CASSLPSSEETQYF
CDR3nt: TGTGCCAGCAGCTTGCCTTCTAGCGAGGAGACCCAGTACTTC

abundance: .
d_gene: .
j_gene: TRBJ2-4
v_gene: TRBV20-1
CDR3aa: CSAPTDPIQYF
CDR3nt: TGCAGTGCCCCAACGGATCCGATTCAGTACTTC

abundance: .
d_gene: TRBD1
j_gene: TRBJ2-2
v_gene: TRBV2
CDR3aa: CASRAGTGSIGELFF
CDR3nt: TGTGCCAGCAGGGCCGGGACAGGGTCGATCGGGGAGCTGTTTTTT

abundance: .
d_gene: TRBD2
j_gene: TRBJ2-7
v_gene: TRBV5-1
CDR3aa: CASSLVSSGQYEQYF
CDR3nt: TGCGCCAGCAGCTTGGTGTCTAGCGGGCAATACGAGCAGTACTTC

abundance: once
d_gene: TRBD2
j_gene: TRBJ2-2
v_gene: TRBV18
CDR3aa: CASSQGLAGNTGELFF
CDR3nt: TGTGCCAGCTCACAGGGACTAGCGGGAAACACCGGGGAGCTGTTTTTT

abundance: .
d_gene: TRBD1
j_gene: TRBJ1-3
v_gene: TRBV30
CDR3aa: CAWGQGIAGNTIYF
CDR3nt: TGTGCCTGGGGACAGGGGATAGCTGGAAACACCATATATTTT

abundance: few
d_gene: TRBD2
j_gene: TRBJ2-3
v_gene: TRBV2
CDR3aa: CASRGTSEGDTQYF
CDR3nt: TGTGCCAGCAGAGGGACTAGCGAGGGAGATACGCAGTATTTT

abundance: once
d_gene: .
j_gene: TRBJ2-1
v_gene: TRBV7-2
CDR3aa: CASSLAFLNNEQFF
CDR3nt: TGTGCCAGCAGCTTAGCATTTCTTAACAATGAGCAGTTCTTC

abundance: .
d_gene: .
j_gene: TRBJ1-4
v_gene: TRBV28
CDR3aa: CASSPPGPEKLFF
CDR3nt: TGTGCCAGCAGTCCCCCCGGACCTGAAAAACTGTTTTTT

abundance: .
d_gene: TRBD1
j_gene: TRBJ2-3
v_gene: TRBV2
CDR3aa: CASSSGQGTQYF
CDR3nt: TGTGCCAGCAGTTCTGGACAGGGTACGCAGTATTTT

abundance: .
d_gene: TRBD2
j_gene: TRBJ2-1
v_gene: TRBV4-2
CDR3aa: CASSQEPSGRARRHEQFF
CDR3nt: TGTGCCAGCAGCCAAGAGCCTAGCGGGAGGGCTAGGAGGCATGAGCAGTTCTTC

abundance: .
d_gene: .
j_gene: TRBJ2-7
v_gene: TRBV7-2
CDR3aa: CASRSWPYEQYF
CDR3nt: TGTGCCAGCCGATCCTGGCCGTACGAGCAGTACTTC

abundance: .
d_gene: .
j_gene: TRBJ2-7
v_gene: TRBV6-1
CDR3aa: CATQVGSYEQYF
CDR3nt: TGTGCCACCCAGGTGGGGTCCTACGAGCAGTACTTC

abundance: few
d_gene: .
j_gene: TRBJ1-2
v_gene: TRBV18
CDR3aa: CASSPHTDHYGYTF
CDR3nt: TGTGCCAGCTCACCTCATACAGACCACTATGGCTACACCTTC

abundance: .
d_gene: .
j_gene: TRBJ1-2
v_gene: TRBV27
CDR3aa: CASSQRGEGYTF
CDR3nt: TGTGCCAGCAGCCAGAGAGGAGAGGGCTACACCTTC

abundance: many
d_gene: .
j_gene: TRBJ1-1
v_gene: TRBV7-9
CDR3aa: CASSPDSSRLWNTEAFF
CDR3nt: TGTGCCAGCAGTCCGGACTCCTCGCGTCTCTGGAACACTGAAGCTTTCTTT

abundance: .
d_gene: .
j_gene: TRBJ2-7
v_gene: TRBV11-2
CDR3aa: CASSRINQYEQYF
CDR3nt: TGTGCCAGCAGCCGTATCAACCAATACGAGCAGTACTTC

abundance: .
d_gene: TRBD2
j_gene: TRBJ2-2
v_gene: TRBV11-3
CDR3aa: CASRLAGNTGELFF
CDR3nt: TGTGCCAGCAGATTAGCGGGGAACACCGGGGAGCTGTTTTTT

abundance: .
d_gene: TRBD2
j_gene: TRBJ2-6
v_gene: TRBV2
CDR3aa: CASSGLAGGPGANVLTF
CDR3nt: TGTGCCAGCAGTGGACTAGCGGGAGGGCCTGGGGCCAACGTCCTGACTTTC